The following is a T cell receptor (beta chain) sequence with its context. The antigen it binds to is not known. The sample holds no much larger clone one base away, and base qualities are not on file. Stable Graves' hyperthyroidism was defined as the absence of progression to ophthalmopathy over 18 months of follow-up. Hyperthyroidism patients were newly diagnosed, with disease duration under 2 months, and aged 18 to 65 years. The study excluded patients with uncontrolled infections, other autoimmune diseases, pregnancy or lactation. Clinical symptoms, serum thyroxine and TRAb, thyroid ultrasound, and orbital computed tomography formed the basis for the diagnoses. PBMCs were separated from roughly 10 ml of fresh peripheral blood using Ficoll-Paque density gradient centrifugation. Total RNA was extracted with Trizol reagent, and quality was checked on an Agilent 2100 Bioanalyzer. From a lookup of the germline V gene, CDR1 and CDR2 are LGHNA and YNFKEQ. V lost 0 bases and J lost 9 bases; the stretch between them is 15 bases long. Counted from cysteine to phenylalanine, this CDR3 has 14 amino acids. Solely the CDR3 DNA is kept, with 42 bases framed from the first base.

This record belongs to a study of T cells in Graves' hyperthyroidism and ophthalmopathy (dated by TCRdb to about 2019). For context, the study as a whole: Peripheral blood was sampled at the time of initial diagnosis, prior to any treatment. The 100 or so discovery patients were divided at random into training and test sets in a 7:3 ratio. The paper describes TCR Vbeta CDR3 sequencing of 135 peripheral blood samples, made up of 43 ophthalmopathy patients, around 78 hyperthyroidism patients and 17 progressor patients. Prospective prediction of ophthalmopathy was tested in an independent validation cohort consisting of about 20 hyperthyroidism patients and approximately 16 patients who later progressed to ophthalmopathy. Following sampling, methimazole starting at 30 mg daily was given to hyperthyroidism patients, and high-dose intravenous methylprednisolone was given to ophthalmopathy patients. A discovery cohort of about 100 patients, roughly 43 with Graves' ophthalmopathy and 57 with stable Graves' hyperthyroidism, was used to find distinguishing TCR V-J signatures. The study also compared thyroid tissue and blood T-cell repertoires from roughly six Graves' hyperthyroidism patients.

TCR beta CDR3 regions were amplified from RNA transcripts. For the first round of RT-PCR on the TCR CDR3, the HTBI primer set was used together with the Qiagen OneStep RT-PCR kit. The libraries were constructed in a second round of multiplex PCR and then size-selected and purified. Sequencing of the libraries was done on an Illumina HiSeq2000 using paired-end 100 bp reads. The authors processed their data as follows. SOAPnuke was used to process the raw data, removing reads that contained adapters or uncalled bases, had a mean Phred below 15, or lacked an exact match to the constant primer or identifier. High-quality paired reads were merged with COPE v1.2.5, and unique nucleotide sequences were defined as clonotypes. MiTCR v1.1 was used to align clonotypes to the IMGT TRBV, TRBD and TRBJ reference segments. Only V-J combinations with frequency above 0.0001, covering 99% to 99.2% of repertoires, were analysed. A TCS score was defined as the ratio between F50 (clonal expansion) and ExV (chaos), using BLOSUM62-based TCRdist between CDR3 peptides within each V-J. Welch's t-statistics and random forest reduced around 550 V-J features to 10 to 15, which were used in a naive Bayes classifier (R e1071). TCRdb redid the processing of the public reads, applying fastp at Q25 and MiXCR, and retained in-frame beta chains. Each record represents a unique CDR3 protein, reported with the most common genes and DNA among its rows. TCRdb, not the original authors, processed these V and J calls. Present in this sample are more than 550,000 distinct CDR3 sequences, 15% to 20% of which were seen just once. Roughly a sixth of the sample belongs to the ten largest clones.

Overall study outcomes, separate from this receptor: Ophthalmopathy was separated from stable hyperthyroidism by a 13 V-J signature model, with around 90% sensitivity and approximately 81% specificity obtained in cross-validation and 80%/75% obtained in testing. In validation, the model predicted progression to ophthalmopathy with roughly 66% sensitivity and less than 80% specificity, a median of 6.5 months before onset. Most expanded thyroid clonotypes (frequency above 0.001) were also detected in blood, suggesting blood repertoires may reflect thyroid immune responses. Sample size was not statistically predetermined, and blinding of investigators to group allocation was not performed.

The sequence was obtained from a man between 45 and 60 years old with Graves' hyperthyroidism. Sequences were obtained from blood. Rearrangement joined TRBV4-2 to TRBJ2-7; the D gene cannot be resolved beyond TRBD1 or TRBD2, each matching 5 bases. The CDR3 amino acid sequence is: CASSQDQWGPGQYF. The DNA is as follows: TGTGCCAGCAGCCAAGATCAGTGGGGACCCGGGCAGTACTTC.